Reported below is one T cell receptor beta chain. This sample is drawn from a study of blood T cell repertoires in COVID-19. Deletions cut 7 bases from V and 4 bases from J, with 4 bases between. From germline, CDR1 is MNHEY and CDR2 SVGAGI. This CDR3 contains 11 residues. The table came from immunoSEQ multiplex PCR; TCRdb's copy has only in-frame clones and leaves some out. There are about 190,000 clones in the sample; 90% occur only once, and less than 0.7% lies in the top ten. Sequences were obtained from peripheral blood. The TCR originated in a man aged 50 to 60 with acute or convalescent COVID-19. J is TRBJ1-4 and V is TRBV6-5; D not resolved. The CDR3, as DNA: TGTGCCAGCACCCATAATGAAAAACTGTTTTTT. It translates to CASTHNEKLFF.